A single sample gave rise to the 10 T cell receptor beta chains below, sequenced in a study of shared T cell receptors in the human thymus. Profiled with immunoSEQ multiplex PCR; TCRdb holds only in-frame clones, not every one. Of 500,000 to 750,000 clones listed, more than 75% are singletons. These data also featured in a second study, about human thymus T cells.

The specimen sequenced was thymocytes. The receptors were sampled from a boy in the first two years of life with a congenital heart defect.

CDR3 in amino acids: CASSYSDRNMNTEAFF. The CDR3 region has the DNA TGTGCCAGCAGTTACTCGGACAGGAACATGAACACTGAAGCTTTCTTT. The gene calls are TRBV6-6 and TRBJ1-1; 7 nucleotides match TRBD1. Losses at the gene ends were 0 bases for V and 0 bases for J; bases not matched to a gene: 4. This CDR3 region has 16 residues. Germline assignment: CDR1 MNHNY and CDR2 SVGAGI (reference sequence).

CDR3: CASRGKRAGGSLIDYNEQFF. The CDR3, as DNA: TGCGCCAGCAGGGGTAAGCGGGCGGGAGGCTCCCTCATCGACTACAATGAGCAGTTCTTC. V is TRBV5-1 and J is TRBJ2-1; TRBD2 aligns across 8 bases. J was trimmed by 3 bases and V by 5 bases; bases with no gene match: 22. The CDR3 is 20 amino acids. Germline CDR1 is SGHRS and CDR2 is YFSETQ.

This chain uses TRBV14 with TRBJ2-7; a weak D match, TRBD2 (6 bases). The CDR3 consists of 15 residues. Looked up from germline, CDR1 is SGHDN and CDR2 is FVKESK. V was clipped by 1 base and J by 4 bases, with 14 bases between them. CDR3 sequence: CASSQGIAAFYEQYF. The CDR3, as DNA: TGTGCCAGCAGCCAAGGAATAGCGGCATTTTACGAGCAGTACTTC.

V and J are TRBV5-6 and TRBJ2-1, with 13 bases fitting TRBD2. There are 15 residues in the CDR3. V lost 8 bases to trimming and J lost 5 bases; unmatched junction nucleotides: 7. Germline V gene data show CDR1 as SGHDT and CDR2 as YYEEEE. The CDR3 nucleotides read TGTGCCAGTACTAGCGGGAGGGGCCCCAACAATGAGCAGTTCTTC. Its translation: CASTSGRGPNNEQFF.

This sequence joins TRBV28 and TRBJ2-4; TRBD1 matches at 8 bases. The CDR3 spans 16 residues. CDR1 is MDHEN, CDR2 SYDVKM, per germline. Trimming cost V 4 bases and J 0 bases; bases outside gene matches: 5. CDR3 protein: CASSSGQDTAKNIQYF. The DNA for the CDR3 is TGTGCCAGCAGTTCGGGACAGGATACAGCCAAAAACATTCAGTACTTC.

The V gene is TRBV7-3, the J gene TRBJ2-1, with 10 nucleotides matching TRBD2. The J segment lost 3 bases and the V segment lost 2 bases, leaving 16 bases of the junction unmatched. The germline gives CDR1 SGHTA, CDR2 FQGTGA. This CDR3 is 20 amino acids long. The CDR3 DNA sequence: TGTGCCAGCAGCTTAGGGTGGGGTAGCGGGAGGAGTCTAAACTACAATGAGCAGTTCTTC. Protein: CASSLGWGSGRSLNYNEQFF.

The chain joins TRBV6-5 to TRBJ2-5, with 8 positions matching TRBD1. The length of the CDR3 is 16 residues. The germline V gene encodes CDR1 MNHEY and CDR2 SVGAGI. V was clipped by 0 bases and J by 5 bases; unmatched bases: 8. The CDR3 region has the DNA TGTGCCAGCAGTTACTCGAGGACAGGGAAGACGGAGACCCAGTACTTC. Its translation: CASSYSRTGKTETQYF.

The rearrangement links TRBV15 to TRBJ2-5, with 9 positions matching TRBD2. Trimming at V came to 0 bases and at J to 0 bases, leaving 11 bases not matched to a gene. The CDR3 totals 19 residues. Germline V lookup: CDR1 LNHNV, CDR2 YYDKDF (reference sequence). This CDR3 reads CATSRDRGTSYCNQETQYF. The CDR3 bases are TGTGCCACCAGCAGAGATAGGGGGACTAGCTACTGCAACCAAGAGACCCAGTACTTC.

This sequence joins TRBV30 and TRBJ2-7; D not resolved. Trimming cost V 0 bases and J 7 bases, with 13 bases left between them. The CDR3 has 13 amino acids. Germline V CDR1 and CDR2: GTSNPN, SVGIG (reference sequence). CDR3 bases: TGTGCCTGGAGTGTTGAATTACAGTCTGAGCAGTACTTC. Its protein product is CAWSVELQSEQYF.

This rearrangement joins TRBV4-1 to TRBJ2-1, with 8 bases matching TRBD2. The junction had 2 bases not matched to a gene; V was cut back by 4 bases and J by 0 bases. The CDR3 loop spans 15 amino acids. The germline V gene encodes CDR1 MGHRA and CDR2 YSYEKL. The CDR3 DNA sequence: TGCGCCAGCAGCCGGAGCGGGAGCTCCTACAATGAGCAGTTCTTC. It yields the protein CASSRSGSSYNEQFF.